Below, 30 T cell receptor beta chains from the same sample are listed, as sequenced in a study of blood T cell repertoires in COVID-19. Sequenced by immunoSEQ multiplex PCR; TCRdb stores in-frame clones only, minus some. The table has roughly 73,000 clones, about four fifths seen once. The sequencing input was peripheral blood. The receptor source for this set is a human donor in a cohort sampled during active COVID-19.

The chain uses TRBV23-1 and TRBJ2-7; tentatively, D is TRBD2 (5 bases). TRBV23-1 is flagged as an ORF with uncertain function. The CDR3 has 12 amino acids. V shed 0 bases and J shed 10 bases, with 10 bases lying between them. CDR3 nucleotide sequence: TGCGCCAGCAGTCAATCGGTACGGACTCAGTACTTC. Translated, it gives CASSQSVRTQYF.

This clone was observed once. The CDR3 spells CASRPPGQGYNEQFF. CDR3 sequence (DNA): TGTGCCAGCAGACCTCCGGGACAGGGGTACAATGAGCAGTTCTTC. The chain uses TRBV6-6 and TRBJ2-1; TRBD1 matches 10 bases. Losses at the gene ends were 6 bases for V and 4 bases for J; bases not matched to a gene: 6. CDR1 and CDR2 (germline): MNHNY, SVGAGI (reference sequence). The CDR3 totals 15 residues.

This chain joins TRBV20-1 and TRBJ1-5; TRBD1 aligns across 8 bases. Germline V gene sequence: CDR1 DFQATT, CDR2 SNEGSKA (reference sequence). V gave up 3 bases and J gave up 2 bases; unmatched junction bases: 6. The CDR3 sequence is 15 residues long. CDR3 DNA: TGCAGTGCTAGTACAGGGGGGGTCGGCAATCAGCCCCAGCATTTT. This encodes CSASTGGVGNQPQHF.

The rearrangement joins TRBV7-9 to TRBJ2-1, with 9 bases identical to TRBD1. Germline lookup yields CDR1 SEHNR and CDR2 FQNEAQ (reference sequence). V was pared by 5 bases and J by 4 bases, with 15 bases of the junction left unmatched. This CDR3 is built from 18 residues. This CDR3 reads CASSDLTYRDRDYNEQFF. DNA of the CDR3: TGTGCCAGCAGCGACTTGACCTACCGGGACAGGGATTACAATGAGCAGTTCTTC.

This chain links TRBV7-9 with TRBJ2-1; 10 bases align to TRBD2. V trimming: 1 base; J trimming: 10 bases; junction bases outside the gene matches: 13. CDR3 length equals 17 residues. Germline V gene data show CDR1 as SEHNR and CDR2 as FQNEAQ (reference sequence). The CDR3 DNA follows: TGTGCCAGCAGCTTAGTCCTGGCTAGCGGGAGATTGAACGAGCAGTTCTTC. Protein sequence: CASSLVLASGRLNEQFF.

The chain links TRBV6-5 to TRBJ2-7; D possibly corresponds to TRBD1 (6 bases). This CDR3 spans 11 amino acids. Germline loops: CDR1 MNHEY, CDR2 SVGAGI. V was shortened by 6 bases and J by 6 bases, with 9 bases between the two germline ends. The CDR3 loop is CASSLGGEQYF. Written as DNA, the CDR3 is TGTGCCAGCAGCTTAGGGGGCGAGCAGTACTTC.

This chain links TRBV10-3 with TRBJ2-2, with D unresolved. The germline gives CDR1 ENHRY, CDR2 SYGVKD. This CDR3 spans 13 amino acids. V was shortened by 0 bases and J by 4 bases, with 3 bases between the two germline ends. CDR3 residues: CAISESATGELFF. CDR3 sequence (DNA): TGTGCCATCAGTGAGTCGGCCACCGGGGAGCTGTTTTTT.

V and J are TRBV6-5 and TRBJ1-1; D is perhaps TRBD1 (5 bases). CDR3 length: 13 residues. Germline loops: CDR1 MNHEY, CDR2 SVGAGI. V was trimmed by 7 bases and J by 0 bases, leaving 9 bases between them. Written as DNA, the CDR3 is TGTGCCAGCAATAGGGGCTTGAACACTGAAGCTTTCTTT. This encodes CASNRGLNTEAFF.

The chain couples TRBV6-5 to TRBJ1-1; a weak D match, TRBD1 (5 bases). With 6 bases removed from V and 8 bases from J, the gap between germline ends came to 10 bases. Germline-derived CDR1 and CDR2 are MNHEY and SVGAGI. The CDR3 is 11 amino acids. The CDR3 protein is CASRSGPEAFF. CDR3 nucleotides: TGTGCCAGCAGGTCAGGGCCAGAAGCTTTCTTT.

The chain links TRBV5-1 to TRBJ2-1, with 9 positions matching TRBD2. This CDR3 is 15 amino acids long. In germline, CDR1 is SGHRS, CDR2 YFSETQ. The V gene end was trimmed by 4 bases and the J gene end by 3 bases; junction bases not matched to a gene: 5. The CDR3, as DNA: TGCGCCAGCAGCCCGACTAGCGGATTCTACAATGAGCAGTTCTTC. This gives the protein CASSPTSGFYNEQFF. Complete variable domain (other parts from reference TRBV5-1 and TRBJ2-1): KAGVTQTPRYLIKTRGQQVTLSCSPISGHRSVSWYQQTPGQGLQFLFEYFSETQRNKGNFPGRFSGRQFSNSRSEMNVSTLELGDSALYLCASSPTSGFYNEQFFGPGTRLTVL.

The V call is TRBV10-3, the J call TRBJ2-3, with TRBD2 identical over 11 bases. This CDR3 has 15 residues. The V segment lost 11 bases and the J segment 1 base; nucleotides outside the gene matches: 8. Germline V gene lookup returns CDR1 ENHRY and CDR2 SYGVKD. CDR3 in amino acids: CAARISGGGTDTQYF. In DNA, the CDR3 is TGTGCCGCCCGGATTAGCGGGGGGGGCACAGATACGCAGTATTTT.

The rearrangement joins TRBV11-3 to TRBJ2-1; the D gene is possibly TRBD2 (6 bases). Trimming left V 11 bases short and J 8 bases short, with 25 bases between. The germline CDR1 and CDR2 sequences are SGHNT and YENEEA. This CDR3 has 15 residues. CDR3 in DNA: TGTGCCTCAGGAAAGGGAGGCACTGCCCGTGATGAGCAGTTCTTC. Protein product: CASGKGGTARDEQFF.

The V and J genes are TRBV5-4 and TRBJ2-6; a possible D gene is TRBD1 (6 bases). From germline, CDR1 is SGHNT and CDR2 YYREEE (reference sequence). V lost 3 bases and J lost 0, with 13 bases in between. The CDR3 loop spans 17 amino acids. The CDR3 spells CASSSSSQGSGANVLTF. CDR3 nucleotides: TGTGCCAGCAGCTCTTCATCACAGGGCTCTGGGGCCAACGTCCTGACTTTC.

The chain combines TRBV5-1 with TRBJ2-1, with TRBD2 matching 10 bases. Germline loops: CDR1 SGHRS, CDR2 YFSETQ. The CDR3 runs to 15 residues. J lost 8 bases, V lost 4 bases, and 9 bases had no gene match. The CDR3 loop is CASSPTSGPTDEQFF. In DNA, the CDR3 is TGCGCCAGCAGCCCGACTAGCGGGCCGACGGATGAGCAGTTCTTC.

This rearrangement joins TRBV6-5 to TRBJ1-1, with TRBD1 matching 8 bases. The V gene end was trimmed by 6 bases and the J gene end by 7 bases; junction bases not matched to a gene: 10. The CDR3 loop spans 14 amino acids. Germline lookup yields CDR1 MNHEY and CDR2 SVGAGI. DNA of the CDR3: TGTGCCAGCAGGCCCCGGACAGGGACCTATGAAGCTTTCTTT. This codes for CASRPRTGTYEAFF.

CDR3 DNA sequence: TGTGCCACCAGCAGAGATGGAACAGGGAATGAAAAACTGTTTTTT. Protein sequence: CATSRDGTGNEKLFF. The chain carries TRBV15 and TRBJ1-4, with TRBD1 as a possible D gene (6 bases). Trimming removed 0 bases from V and 5 bases from J, with 10 bases in between. The CDR3 runs to 15 residues. CDR1 is LNHNV and CDR2 is YYDKDF in the germline V gene (reference sequence).

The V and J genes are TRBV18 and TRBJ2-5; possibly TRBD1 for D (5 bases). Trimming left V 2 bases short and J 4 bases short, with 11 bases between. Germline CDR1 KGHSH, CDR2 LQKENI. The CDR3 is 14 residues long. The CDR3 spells CASSPSQGRETQYF. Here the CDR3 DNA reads TGTGCCAGCTCACCATCGCAGGGTAGAGAGACCCAGTACTTC.

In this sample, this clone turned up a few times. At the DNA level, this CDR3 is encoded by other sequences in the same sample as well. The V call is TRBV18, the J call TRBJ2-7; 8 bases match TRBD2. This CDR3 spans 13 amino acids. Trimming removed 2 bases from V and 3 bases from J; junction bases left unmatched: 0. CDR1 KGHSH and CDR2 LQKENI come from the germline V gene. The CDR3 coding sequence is TGTGCCAGCTCACCAGCGGGAGGCTACGAGCAGTACTTC. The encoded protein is CASSPAGGYEQYF.

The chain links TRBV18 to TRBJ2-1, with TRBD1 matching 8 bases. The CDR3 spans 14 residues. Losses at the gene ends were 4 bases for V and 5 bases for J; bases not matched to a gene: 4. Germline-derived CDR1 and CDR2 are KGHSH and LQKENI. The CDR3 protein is CASSHDRGDNEQFF. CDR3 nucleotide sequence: TGTGCCAGCTCACATGACAGGGGCGACAATGAGCAGTTCTTC.

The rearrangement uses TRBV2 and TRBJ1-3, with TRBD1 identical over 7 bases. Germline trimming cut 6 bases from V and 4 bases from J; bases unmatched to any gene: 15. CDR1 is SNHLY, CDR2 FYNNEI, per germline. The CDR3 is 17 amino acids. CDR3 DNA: TGTGCCAGCAGGGACCCTAGACAGGGTAGAGAAGGAAACACCATATATTTT. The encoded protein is CASRDPRQGREGNTIYF.

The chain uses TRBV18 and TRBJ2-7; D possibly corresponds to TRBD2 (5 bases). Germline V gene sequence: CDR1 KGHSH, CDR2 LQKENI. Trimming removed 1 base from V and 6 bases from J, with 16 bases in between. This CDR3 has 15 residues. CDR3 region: CASSPQSGDNGEQYF. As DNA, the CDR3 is TGTGCCAGCTCACCACAATCCGGGGATAATGGCGAGCAGTACTTC.

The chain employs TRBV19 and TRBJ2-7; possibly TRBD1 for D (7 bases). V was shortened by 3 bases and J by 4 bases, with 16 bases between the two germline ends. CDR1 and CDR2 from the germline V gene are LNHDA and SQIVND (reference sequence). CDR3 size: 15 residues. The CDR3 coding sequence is TGTGCCAGTAGTATGGCGGGACAGAGTATATACGAGCAGTACTTC. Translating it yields CASSMAGQSIYEQYF.

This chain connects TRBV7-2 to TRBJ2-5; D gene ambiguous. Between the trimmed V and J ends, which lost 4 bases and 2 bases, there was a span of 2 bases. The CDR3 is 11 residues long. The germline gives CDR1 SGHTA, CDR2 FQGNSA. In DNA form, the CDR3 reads TGTGCCAGCAGCTCACAAGAGACCCAGTACTTC. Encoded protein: CASSSQETQYF.

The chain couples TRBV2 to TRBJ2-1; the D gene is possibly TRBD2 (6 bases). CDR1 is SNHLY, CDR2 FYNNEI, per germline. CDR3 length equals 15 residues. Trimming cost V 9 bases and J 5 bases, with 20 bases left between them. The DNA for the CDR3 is TGTGCCAGTCATGCCCCGGGACTCGATAACAATGAGCAGTTCTTC. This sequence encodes CASHAPGLDNNEQFF.

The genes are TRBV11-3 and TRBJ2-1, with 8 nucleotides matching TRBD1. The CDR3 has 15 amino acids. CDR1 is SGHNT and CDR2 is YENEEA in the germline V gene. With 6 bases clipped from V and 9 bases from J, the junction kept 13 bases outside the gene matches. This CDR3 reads CASSPRQGKNSEQFF. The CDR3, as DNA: TGTGCCAGCAGTCCCCGACAGGGGAAGAATAGTGAGCAGTTCTTC.

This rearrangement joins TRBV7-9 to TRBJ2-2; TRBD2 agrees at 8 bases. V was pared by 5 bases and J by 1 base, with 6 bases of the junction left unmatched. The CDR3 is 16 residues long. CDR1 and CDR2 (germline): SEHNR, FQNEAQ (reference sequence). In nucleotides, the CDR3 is TGTGCCAGCAGCCCGGGAGGGACTAGGAACACCGGGGAGCTGTTTTTT. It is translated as CASSPGGTRNTGELFF.

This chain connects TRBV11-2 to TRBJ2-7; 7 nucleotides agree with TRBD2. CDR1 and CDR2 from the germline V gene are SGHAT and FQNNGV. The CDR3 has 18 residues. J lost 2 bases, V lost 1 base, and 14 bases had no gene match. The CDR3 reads CASSLARKLAPAPYEQYF. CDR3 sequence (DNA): TGTGCCAGCAGCTTAGCGCGTAAACTAGCGCCAGCCCCCTACGAGCAGTACTTC.

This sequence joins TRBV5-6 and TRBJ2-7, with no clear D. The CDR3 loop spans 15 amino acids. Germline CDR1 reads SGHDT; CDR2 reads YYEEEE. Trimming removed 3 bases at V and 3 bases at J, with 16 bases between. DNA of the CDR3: TGTGCCAGCAGCTCCCGATGGGCAGCCATCTACGAGCAGTACTTC. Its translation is CASSSRWAAIYEQYF.

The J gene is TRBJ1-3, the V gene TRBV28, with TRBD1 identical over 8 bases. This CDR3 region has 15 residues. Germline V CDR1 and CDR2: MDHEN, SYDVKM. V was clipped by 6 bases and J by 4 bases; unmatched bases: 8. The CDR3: CASSPLRDRGNTIYF. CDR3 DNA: TGTGCCAGCAGCCCCTTGCGGGACAGGGGAAACACCATATATTTT. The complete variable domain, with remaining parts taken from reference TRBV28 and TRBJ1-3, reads DVKVTQSSRYLVKRTGEKVFLECVQDMDHENMFWYRQDPGLGLRLIYFSYDVKMKEKGDIPEGYSVSREKKERFSLILESASTNQTSMYLCASSPLRDRGNTIYFGEGSWLTVV.

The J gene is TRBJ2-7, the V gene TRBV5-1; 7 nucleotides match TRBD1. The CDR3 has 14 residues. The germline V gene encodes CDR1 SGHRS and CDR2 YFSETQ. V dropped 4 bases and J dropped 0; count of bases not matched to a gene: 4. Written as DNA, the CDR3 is TGCGCCAGCAGCCCACGACAGGGCTCCTACGAGCAGTACTTC. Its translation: CASSPRQGSYEQYF.